The TCR beta chain described here comes from a study of control samples from healthy donors and cancer patients. The CDR3 spans 13 residues. Profiling relied on immunoSEQ multiplex PCR, and the TCRdb table lists in-frame clones only, not all of them. Altogether 200,000 or so clones are present, over 90% being singletons, with the ten largest covering 1.5%. The specimen sequenced was blood. The clonotype was recovered from a middle-aged man in good health. V gene TRBV12-3 or TRBV12-4 combines with J gene TRBJ2-2; D not resolved. The CDR3 DNA reads TGTGCGGGCGGACGAGCGAACACCGGGGAGCTGTTTTTT. Protein: CAGGRANTGELFF.